The 25 T cell receptor beta chains reported below all come from one sample, sequenced in a study. TCRdb ran MiXCR on the 5' RACE reads and lists one entry per CDR3 protein. This table has 6,000 or so distinct CDR3 sequences, roughly two thirds appearing once. Sample: memory CD4+ T cells sorted from a lymph node. Subset in this sample: memory CD4+ T cells, CD4+CD45RO+CD25-. The receptors come from a female donor with breast cancer.

Turning to this clonotype: Compared with germline, one end of the junction differs, possibly owing to a read error. The rearrangement joins TRBV5-8 to TRBJ1-5, with D possibly being TRBD1 (5 bases). The CDR3 is made up of 16 amino acids. Per the germline V gene, CDR1 is SGHTS and CDR2 is YDEGEE. The CDR3 DNA sequence: TGCGCCAGCAGCGGCTGGCAGGGCAGTGGCAATCAGCCCCAGCATTTT. It codes for CASSGWQGSGNQPQHF.

V is TRBV12-3 or TRBV12-4 and J is TRBJ2-5; D possibly corresponds to TRBD2 (7 bases). The CDR3 has 14 amino acids. Between the trimmed V and J ends, which lost 3 bases and 3 bases, there was a span of 11 bases. CDR3 residues: CASSFAGAEETQYF. The CDR3 nucleotides are TGTGCCAGCAGTTTTGCGGGGGCTGAAGAGACCCAGTACTTC.

V is TRBV5-1 and J is TRBJ2-4, with TRBD1 identical over 12 bases. CDR3 size: 15 residues. Germline assignment: CDR1 SGHRS and CDR2 YFSETQ. V trimming: 1 base; J trimming: 8 bases; junction bases outside the gene matches: 4. The CDR3: CASSLTGTGGDIQYF. CDR3 bases: TGCGCCAGCAGCTTGACCGGGACAGGGGGCGACATTCAGTACTTC. Full variable domain (rest looked up from reference TRBV5-1 and TRBJ2-4): KAGVTQTPRYLIKTRGQQVTLSCSPISGHRSVSWYQQTPGQGLQFLFEYFSETQRNKGNFPGRFSGRQFSNSRSEMNVSTLELGDSALYLCASSLTGTGGDIQYFGAGTRLSVL.

The table lists this clonotype with a few counts. The V and J genes are TRBV20-1 and TRBJ1-2; tentative D call: TRBD1 (5 bases). CDR3 size: 15 residues. V dropped 0 bases and J dropped 8 bases, with 19 bases sitting between them. The germline V gene encodes CDR1 DFQATT and CDR2 SNEGSKA (reference sequence). The CDR3 protein is CSARDSGVGISGYTF. The CDR3 nucleotides are TGCAGTGCTAGAGATTCGGGGGTTGGGATATCAGGCTACACCTTC.

V usage is TRBV7-3 and J usage is TRBJ2-7, with 10 bases identical to TRBD2. CDR3 length: 15 amino acids. Per the germline V gene, CDR1 is SGHTA and CDR2 is FQGTGA. The J segment lost 2 bases and the V segment lost 5 bases, leaving 6 bases of the junction unmatched. Here the CDR3 DNA reads TGTGCCAGCAGCGTTGCTAGCGGGAGCCCCTACGAGCAGTACTTC. Amino acid sequence: CASSVASGSPYEQYF.

The CDR3 protein is CASSLDPNTEAFF. As DNA, the CDR3 is TGCGCCAGCAGCTTGGACCCGAACACTGAAGCTTTCTTT. The chain couples TRBV5-1 to TRBJ1-1; D call uncertain. Deletions cut 0 bases from V and 1 base from J, with 4 bases between. The V gene's germline CDR1 is SGHRS and CDR2 YFSETQ. This CDR3 comprises 13 residues.

The chain employs TRBV6-6 and TRBJ1-6; D gene ambiguous. This CDR3 comprises 14 residues. The V and J ends lost 8 bases and 7 bases respectively, with 15 bases between them. Germline V gene data show CDR1 as MNHNY and CDR2 as SVGAGI (reference sequence). The DNA of the CDR3 is TGTGCCAGCCGTTCGGGAGTCTTGAATTCACCCCTCCACTTT. Protein sequence: CASRSGVLNSPLHF.

A remark on this clonotype: The CDR3 does not end in the conserved phenylalanine or tryptophan, so this is likely a read error. This chain joins TRBV5-1 and TRBJ1-2, with TRBD1 matching over 9 bases. The CDR3 runs 16 residues. Trimming removed 3 bases from V and 2 bases from J; junction bases left unmatched: 8. Germline CDR1 SGHRS, CDR2 YFSETQ. The CDR3 bases are TGCGCCAGCAGCTATGGACAGGGGCCGTCCAACTATGGCTACACCCTC. Its translation: CASSYGQGPSNYGYTL.

This clonotype was detected a few times. The V call is TRBV6-5, the J call TRBJ2-4, with D maybe TRBD2 (5 bases). From germline, CDR1 is MNHEY and CDR2 SVGAGI. The length of the CDR3 is 12 residues. Deletions cut 8 bases from V and 4 bases from J, with 9 bases between. This CDR3 is CASGSGKNIQYF. The CDR3 DNA reads TGTGCCAGCGGGAGCGGTAAAAACATTCAGTACTTC.

There are a few counts of this clonotype. The chain has TRBV20-1 and TRBJ1-1, with 9 bases lining up with TRBD1. The germline CDR1 and CDR2 sequences are DFQATT and SNEGSKA (reference sequence). This CDR3 is 15 amino acids long. V trimming: 0 bases; J trimming: 0 bases; junction bases outside the gene matches: 2. CDR3 DNA sequence: TGCAGTGCTAGAGATACAGGGGGCCTGAACACTGAAGCTTTCTTT. Its translation: CSARDTGGLNTEAFF.

This clonotype was counted a few times. The J gene is TRBJ1-4, the V gene TRBV7-9; D remains ambiguous. From germline, CDR1 is SEHNR and CDR2 FQNEAQ (reference sequence). V dropped 2 bases and J dropped 8 bases, with 12 bases sitting between them. This CDR3 has 14 amino acids. CDR3 sequence reads: CASSLSHGKEKLFF. The CDR3 nucleotides are TGTGCCAGCAGCTTATCCCATGGGAAGGAAAAACTGTTTTTT.

The chain recombines TRBV5-1 with TRBJ2-1; TRBD2 aligns across 12 bases. J lost 5 bases, V lost 2 bases, and 5 bases had no gene match. CDR3 length: 16 residues. In germline, CDR1 is SGHRS, CDR2 YFSETQ. The CDR3 DNA reads TGCGCCAGCAGCTTTAGACTAGCGGGAGTTGACAATGAGCAGTTCTTC. Its protein is CASSFRLAGVDNEQFF.

This chain joins TRBV7-3 and TRBJ2-1; 10 bases map to TRBD2. The CDR3 is 15 amino acids. V shed 4 bases and J 8 bases; nucleotides not matched to a gene: 8. Germline CDR1 is SGHTA and CDR2 is FQGTGA. The CDR3: CASSSRASGGDEQFF. CDR3 nucleotide sequence: TGTGCCAGCAGCTCCCGGGCTAGCGGGGGCGATGAGCAGTTCTTC.

V is TRBV20-1 and J is TRBJ2-1, with TRBD1 matching 8 bases. The V and J ends lost 0 bases and 4 bases, in that order; junction bases with no gene match: 5. CDR1 is DFQATT, CDR2 SNEGSKA, per germline (reference sequence). The CDR3 has 15 residues. The CDR3 region is CSARDPGQGYNEQFF. CDR3 bases: TGCAGTGCTAGAGACCCCGGACAGGGTTACAATGAGCAGTTCTTC.

The CDR3 DNA sequence: TGCAGTGCTAGGCTAGCGGGTAGTAAGCAGTTCTTC. Its protein product is CSARLAGSKQFF. J is TRBJ2-1 and V is TRBV20-1; 8 bases map to TRBD2. CDR3 length: 12 residues. After removal of 3 bases from V and 11 bases from J, the junction contained 6 bases not matched to a gene. CDR1 is DFQATT, CDR2 SNEGSKA, per germline (reference sequence).

This clonotype has just one count. The J gene is TRBJ2-1, the V gene TRBV28, with 8 positions matching TRBD2. The germline gives CDR1 MDHEN, CDR2 SYDVKM. The CDR3 is made up of 18 amino acids. Unmatched junction bases numbered 13, after V lost 6 bases and J lost 0 bases. CDR3 sequence reads: CASSSNTLAEYSYNEQFF. CDR3 DNA sequence: TGTGCCAGCAGCTCTAATACACTAGCGGAGTACTCCTACAATGAGCAGTTCTTC.

This clonotype was counted a few times. The V gene is TRBV5-5, the J gene TRBJ2-3; tentatively, D is TRBD2 (6 bases). The CDR3 has 14 residues. CDR1 is SGHKS, CDR2 YYEKEE, per germline (reference sequence). Trimming removed 5 bases from V and 4 bases from J, with 14 bases in between. CDR3 amino acids: CASRLGTGADTQYF. The CDR3 DNA sequence: TGTGCCAGCAGACTGGGCACGGGGGCAGATACGCAGTATTTT.

J is TRBJ2-5 and V is TRBV11-3; no definite D call. V lost 4 bases, J lost 4 bases, and 13 bases lay in between. The CDR3 consists of 14 residues. CDR1 is SGHNT and CDR2 is YENEEA in the germline V gene. CDR3 sequence: CASSSPRKGETQYF. The CDR3 DNA sequence: TGTGCCAGCAGCTCCCCCCGTAAGGGAGAGACCCAGTACTTC.

A few counts support this clonotype. The rearrangement uses TRBV12-3 or TRBV12-4 and TRBJ2-3; 10 bases match TRBD1. Germline trimming cut 6 bases from V and 4 bases from J; bases unmatched to any gene: 4. The CDR3 consists of 14 residues. The CDR3 here is CASSLDRGADTQYF. The CDR3 DNA reads TGTGCCAGCAGCCTGGACAGGGGGGCAGATACGCAGTATTTT.

The CDR3 region is CASSLESWREQYF. The CDR3 DNA reads TGTGCCAGCAGCTTGGAGTCTTGGAGAGAGCAGTACTTC. The rearrangement joins TRBV5-4 to TRBJ2-7; D not resolved. This CDR3 region has 13 residues. Germline V gene sequence: CDR1 SGHNT, CDR2 YYREEE (reference sequence). Trimming pared 0 bases from V and 7 bases from J, leaving 11 bases between. Combining the CDR3 with reference TRBV5-4 and TRBJ2-7 gives the whole variable domain ETGVTQSPTHLIKTRGQQVTLRCSSQSGHNTVSWYQQALGQGPQFIFQYYREEENGRGNFPPRFSGLQFPNYSSELNVNALELDDSALYLCASSLESWREQYFGPGTRLTVT.

The gene calls are TRBV20-1 and TRBJ2-1; TRBD1 is a possible D gene (6 bases). CDR3 length: 12 amino acids. Per germline, CDR1 DFQATT and CDR2 SNEGSKA (reference sequence). Trimming pared 5 bases from V and 11 bases from J, leaving 16 bases between. The CDR3 DNA reads TGCAGTGCTTATAATCAGGGGTCTCAGCAGTTCTTC. Protein sequence: CSAYNQGSQQFF.

The table lists this clonotype with a count of one. V and J are TRBV12-3 or TRBV12-4 and TRBJ2-7, with TRBD1 matching 8 bases. The CDR3 sequence is 13 residues long. The J segment lost 3 bases and the V segment lost 8 bases, leaving 6 bases of the junction unmatched. CDR3 region: CASGQGKNYEQYF. Written as DNA, the CDR3 is TGTGCCAGCGGACAGGGAAAGAACTACGAGCAGTACTTC.

The chain links TRBV10-3 to TRBJ2-5; D remains unclear. Trimming took 0 bases from V and 7 from J, leaving 12 bases between them. Germline V CDR1 and CDR2: ENHRY, SYGVKD. The CDR3 contains 14 residues. The CDR3 loop reads CAISESASQWTQYF. In DNA, the CDR3 is TGTGCCATCAGTGAGTCGGCTAGTCAGTGGACCCAGTACTTC.

The chain carries TRBV7-2 and TRBJ2-7, with D uncertain. V lost 5 bases and J 2 bases, leaving 16 bases between the germline ends. The CDR3 extends over 15 amino acids. CDR1 SGHTA and CDR2 FQGNSA come from the germline V gene. CDR3 amino acids: CASSPARASTYEQYF. Here the CDR3 DNA reads TGTGCCAGCAGCCCAGCCAGAGCATCCACCTACGAGCAGTACTTC. Full variable domain (rest looked up from reference TRBV7-2 and TRBJ2-7): GAGVSQSPSNKVTEKGKDVELRCDPISGHTALYWYRQSLGQGLEFLIYFQGNSAPDKSGLPSDRFSAERTGGSVSTLTIQRTQQEDSAVYLCASSPARASTYEQYFGPGTRLTVT.

The chain combines TRBV20-1 with TRBJ1-1; no reliable D call. This CDR3 has 12 amino acids. Germline V gene sequence: CDR1 DFQATT, CDR2 SNEGSKA (reference sequence). V shed 3 bases and J shed 0 bases, with 5 bases lying between them. The CDR3 nucleotides are TGCAGTGCTAGTCGAATGAACACTGAAGCTTTCTTT. This translates into CSASRMNTEAFF.